Shown below are 31 T cell receptor beta chains from a single sample sequenced in a study of blood T cell repertoires in COVID-19. Here immunoSEQ multiplex PCR was the method, and the copy in TCRdb shows in-frame clones only, minus some. The repertoire holds about 120,000 clones, with approximately 74% as singletons. The specimen was peripheral blood. These receptor sequences come from a man between 60 and 75 years old with acute or convalescent COVID-19.

The V call is TRBV5-1, the J call TRBJ1-6, with 8 nucleotides matching TRBD1. CDR1 and CDR2 (germline): SGHRS, YFSETQ. The CDR3 spans 18 residues. The V gene end was trimmed by 0 bases and the J gene end by 5 bases; junction bases not matched to a gene: 10. CDR3 protein: CASSLAPGQGHDNSPLHF. In nucleotides, the CDR3 is TGCGCCAGCAGCTTGGCCCCAGGACAGGGTCACGATAATTCACCCCTCCACTTT. The full variable domain, in which reference TRBV5-1 and TRBJ1-6 provide the parts outside the CDR3, is KAGVTQTPRYLIKTRGQQVTLSCSPISGHRSVSWYQQTPGQGLQFLFEYFSETQRNKGNFPGRFSGRQFSNSRSEMNVSTLELGDSALYLCASSLAPGQGHDNSPLHFGNGTRLTVT.

The V call is TRBV29-1, the J call TRBJ1-2; TRBD1 matches at 10 bases. V trimming: 5 bases; J trimming: 4 bases; junction bases outside the gene matches: 10. Germline V gives CDR1 SQVTM, CDR2 ANQGSEA. This CDR3 comprises 15 residues. CDR3 coding DNA: TGCAGCGTTTCCTCCGGGACAGGGGATGGCTATGGCTACACCTTC. Its protein product is CSVSSGTGDGYGYTF. The whole variable domain, filled in from reference TRBV29-1 and TRBJ1-2, reads SAVISQKPSRDICQRGTSLTIQCQVDSQVTMMFWYRQQPGQSLTLIATANQGSEATYESGFVIDKFPISRPNLTFSTLTVSNMSPEDSSIYLCSVSSGTGDGYGYTFGSGTRLTVV.

This clone was detected only once. The chain recombines TRBV19 with TRBJ2-4, with 9 positions matching TRBD1. This CDR3 has 17 amino acids. V lost 6 bases to trimming and J lost 0 bases; unmatched junction nucleotides: 9. Germline CDR1 reads LNHDA; CDR2 reads SQIVND (reference sequence). For the CDR3, the DNA is TGTGCCAGTAGCCGGGACAGGGAGACTATAGCCAAAAACATTCAGTACTTC. It codes for CASSRDRETIAKNIQYF.

This clone showed up just once. This chain uses TRBV19 with TRBJ1-1; the D gene is possibly TRBD1 (5 bases). Per germline, CDR1 LNHDA and CDR2 SQIVND (reference sequence). The CDR3 contains 13 residues. V lost 3 bases and J 7 bases, leaving 12 bases between the germline ends. The CDR3 DNA sequence: TGTGCCAGTAGTATCGGCAGGGTCAGTGAAGCTTTCTTT. Encoded protein: CASSIGRVSEAFF.

The V gene is TRBV3-1 (or the pseudogene TRBV3-2), the J gene TRBJ2-1; 9 nucleotides agree with TRBD2. Trimming at V came to 6 bases and at J to 8 bases, leaving 8 bases not matched to a gene. CDR3 length: 14 residues. Germline V gives CDR1 LGHDT, CDR2 YNNKEL (reference sequence). The CDR3 sequence: CASRGGRAVDEQFF. The CDR3 coding sequence is TGTGCCAGCAGAGGCGGGAGGGCCGTGGATGAGCAGTTCTTC.

This clone appeared a single time. The V and J genes are TRBV5-1 and TRBJ2-7, with D tentatively TRBD2 (6 bases). V was trimmed by 7 bases and J by 2 bases, leaving 13 bases between them. The V gene's germline CDR1 is SGHRS and CDR2 YFSETQ. The CDR3 totals 13 residues. The CDR3 loop reads CASGRDSAYEQYF. The CDR3, as DNA: TGCGCCAGCGGCCGGGACTCCGCCTACGAGCAGTACTTC.

CDR3 region: CASSLTAGETYTQYF. The CDR3 nucleotides are TGTGCCAGCAGCTTAACGGCAGGGGAAACATATACGCAGTATTTT. This sequence joins TRBV7-3 and TRBJ2-3, with a possible D match to TRBD1 (6 bases). The CDR3 contains 15 residues. The V end lost 0 bases, the J end lost 7 bases, and 14 bases lay between the germline ends. Germline lookup yields CDR1 SGHTA and CDR2 FQGTGA.

There are many counts of this clone. This chain connects TRBV11-3 to TRBJ1-1; no definite D call. The CDR3 extends over 13 amino acids. CDR1 and CDR2 from the germline V gene are SGHNT and YENEEA. Trimming shortened V by 1 base and J by 0 bases, and 3 bases separated the two germline ends. The CDR3 nucleotides read TGTGCCAGCAGCTTAGTAGTGAACACTGAAGCTTTCTTT. Amino acid sequence: CASSLVVNTEAFF.

The J gene is TRBJ2-7, the V gene TRBV13; D is unresolved. Trimming removed 4 bases from V and 7 bases from J, with 14 bases in between. Germline CDR1 reads PRHDT; CDR2 reads FYEKMQ (reference sequence). The CDR3 consists of 13 residues. CDR3 in DNA: TGTGCCAGCAGCTCGTACTCATTTGAGGAGCAGTACTTC. It yields the protein CASSSYSFEEQYF.

This chain connects TRBV14 to TRBJ2-1; D gene uncertain. Germline CDR1 reads SGHDN; CDR2 reads FVKESK. V dropped 0 bases and J dropped 4 bases, with 13 bases sitting between them. This CDR3 region has 16 residues. The DNA of the CDR3 is TGTGCCAGCAGCCAAGATAAGAGTATTAGATACAATGAGCAGTTCTTC. It specifies CASSQDKSIRYNEQFF.

The rearrangement links TRBV5-6 to TRBJ2-7, with TRBD2 matching 7 bases. V trimming: 4 bases; J trimming: 2 bases; junction bases outside the gene matches: 3. Germline-derived CDR1 and CDR2 are SGHDT and YYEEEE. This CDR3 is 13 amino acids long. CDR3 in DNA: TGTGCCAGCAGCCAGGCGGGAGCCTACGAGCAGTACTTC. This sequence encodes CASSQAGAYEQYF.

V usage is TRBV7-9 and J usage is TRBJ1-5; D is perhaps TRBD1 (6 bases). V was clipped by 3 bases and J by 5 bases, with 11 bases between them. The length of the CDR3 is 14 residues. Germline V CDR1 and CDR2: SEHNR, FQNEAQ (reference sequence). This CDR3 reads CASSFGRGDQPQHF. CDR3 DNA: TGTGCCAGCAGCTTCGGGAGGGGGGATCAGCCCCAGCATTTT.

The chain links TRBV7-8 to TRBJ2-7, with D maybe TRBD2 (5 bases). Between the trimmed V and J ends, which lost 5 bases and 5 bases, there was a span of 10 bases. The CDR3 extends over 12 amino acids. Looked up from germline, CDR1 is SGHVS and CDR2 is FQNEAQ. The CDR3 nucleotides are TGTGCCAGCAGCCCCACCGGGGACGAGCAGTACTTC. Residues: CASSPTGDEQYF.

The chain combines TRBV5-1 with TRBJ1-2; 7 bases align to TRBD1. The CDR3 has 15 amino acids. The trim removed 4 bases at V and 3 bases at J, leaving 9 bases unmatched. Germline CDR1 reads SGHRS; CDR2 reads YFSETQ. The CDR3 loop is CASSTQGGGDYGYTF. CDR3 coding DNA: TGCGCCAGCAGCACCCAGGGGGGTGGAGACTATGGCTACACCTTC.

The CDR3 protein is CASGQGGVSYGYTF. The CDR3 DNA reads TGTGCCAGTGGACAGGGAGGGGTTAGCTATGGCTACACCTTC. The chain couples TRBV19 to TRBJ1-2, with 8 bases that match TRBD1. CDR3 length equals 14 residues. Trimming at V came to 8 bases and at J to 4 bases, leaving 9 bases not matched to a gene. Germline loops: CDR1 LNHDA, CDR2 SQIVND (reference sequence). The whole variable domain, remainder taken from reference TRBV19 and TRBJ1-2, is DGGITQSPKYLFRKEGQNVTLSCEQNLNHDAMYWYRQDPGQGLRLIYYSQIVNDFQKGDIAEGYSVSREKKESFPLTVTSAQKNPTAFYLCASGQGGVSYGYTFGSGTRLTVV.

This clone was seen once. The genes are TRBV19 and TRBJ1-2, with a tentative D call TRBD1 (5 bases). V shed 2 bases and J shed 5 bases, with 9 bases lying between them. Germline CDR1 and CDR2: LNHDA and SQIVND (reference sequence). This CDR3 comprises 13 residues. As DNA, the CDR3 is TGTGCCAGTAGTATAATCCGACAGTATGGCTACACCTTC. Translating it yields CASSIIRQYGYTF.

The chain employs TRBV19 and TRBJ1-2, with 9 bases lining up with TRBD1. The CDR3 is made up of 14 amino acids. Per germline, CDR1 LNHDA and CDR2 SQIVND (reference sequence). Unmatched junction bases numbered 8, after V lost 5 bases and J lost 7 bases. The CDR3 region is CASSSDRGRVGYTF. The CDR3 DNA reads TGTGCCAGTAGTTCGGACAGGGGAAGGGTTGGCTACACCTTC.

The V call is TRBV18, the J call TRBJ1-4, with D hard to call. CDR3 size: 15 residues. V shed 6 bases and J shed 5 bases, with 16 bases lying between them. Germline-derived CDR1 and CDR2 are KGHSH and LQKENI. CDR3 residues: CASSERDFRNEKLFF. The CDR3 DNA reads TGTGCCAGCTCGGAGAGGGATTTTAGGAATGAAAAACTGTTTTTT.

In this sample, this clone turned up once. The chain employs TRBV24-1 and TRBJ1-5; tentative D call: TRBD1 (5 bases). CDR3 size: 15 residues. Trimming removed 3 bases from V and 1 base from J, with 9 bases in between. The germline V gene encodes CDR1 KGHDR and CDR2 SFDVKD. The CDR3 protein is CATSDGGSSNQPQHF. The CDR3, as DNA: TGTGCCACCAGTGATGGGGGGTCGAGCAATCAGCCCCAGCATTTT.

V gene TRBV9 combines with J gene TRBJ1-6, with D unresolved. CDR1 is SGDLS, CDR2 YYNGEE, per germline. There are 15 residues in the CDR3. The V gene lost 0 bases and the J gene lost 9 bases, with 13 bases spanning the gap. The CDR3 region is CASSVDLLRGSPLHF. DNA for the CDR3: TGTGCCAGCAGCGTAGATCTCCTCAGAGGTTCACCCCTCCACTTT.

The chain carries TRBV19 and TRBJ1-1, with D hard to call. Germline assignment: CDR1 LNHDA and CDR2 SQIVND (reference sequence). This CDR3 comprises 16 residues. With 6 bases removed from V and 5 bases from J, the gap between germline ends came to 22 bases. The CDR3 loop is CASSRGSFSLPTEAFF. CDR3 DNA sequence: TGTGCCAGTAGCCGGGGTTCTTTCTCCCTCCCGACTGAAGCTTTCTTT.

CDR3 sequence (DNA): TGCGCCAGCAGCTTGGCGGCAGGGGGAAACACTGAAGCTTTCTTT. It codes for CASSLAAGGNTEAFF. This rearrangement joins TRBV5-1 to TRBJ1-1, with TRBD1 identical over 7 bases. Germline loops: CDR1 SGHRS, CDR2 YFSETQ. The junction had 4 bases not matched to a gene; V was cut back by 0 bases and J by 2 bases. The CDR3 length is 15 residues.

The chain links TRBV9 to TRBJ1-6; 7 bases are a match to TRBD1. This CDR3 contains 17 residues. Germline V lookup: CDR1 SGDLS, CDR2 YYNGEE. V shed 0 bases, J shed 4 bases, and the junction held 7 bases outside the gene matches. As DNA, the CDR3 is TGTGCCAGCAGCGTAGAGGGCAGGGGGACATATAATTCACCCCTCCACTTT. This encodes CASSVEGRGTYNSPLHF.

The chain is built from TRBV3-1 (or the pseudogene TRBV3-2) and TRBJ2-1, with D tentatively TRBD2 (7 bases). V lost 8 bases to trimming and J lost 5 bases, with 13 bases between them. Germline V lookup: CDR1 LGHDT, CDR2 YNNKEL (reference sequence). CDR3 length equals 13 residues. CDR3 sequence: CASGGADHNEQFF. The CDR3 nucleotides are TGTGCCAGCGGGGGGGCCGACCACAATGAGCAGTTCTTC.

The chain recombines TRBV24-1 with TRBJ1-2, with 8 bases that match TRBD1. The length of the CDR3 is 13 residues. Germline loops: CDR1 KGHDR, CDR2 SFDVKD. V shed 2 bases, J shed 7 bases, and the junction held 2 bases outside the gene matches. DNA of the CDR3: TGTGCCACCAGTGATTGGACAGGGTCTGGCTACACCTTC. Translating gives CATSDWTGSGYTF.

The chain uses TRBV9 and TRBJ1-1; possibly TRBD1 for D (6 bases). The germline gives CDR1 SGDLS, CDR2 YYNGEE. CDR3 length: 14 residues. Trimming shortened V by 4 bases and J by 2 bases, and 12 bases separated the two germline ends. CDR3: CASSPKGVNTEAFF. The CDR3 coding sequence is TGTGCCAGCAGCCCCAAGGGGGTTAACACTGAAGCTTTCTTT.

The chain recombines TRBV6-5 with TRBJ2-5, with D possibly being TRBD1 (5 bases). Per the germline V gene, CDR1 is MNHEY and CDR2 is SVGAGI. CDR3 length equals 12 residues. V shed 6 bases and J shed 2 bases, with 7 bases lying between them. The DNA of the CDR3 is TGTGCCAGCAGGACAGAGCAAGAGACCCAGTACTTC. This translates into CASRTEQETQYF.

The V and J genes are TRBV20-1 and TRBJ2-7; D remains ambiguous. The CDR3 is made up of 15 amino acids. Trimming pared 3 bases from V and 2 bases from J, leaving 17 bases between. Germline loops: CDR1 DFQATT, CDR2 SNEGSKA (reference sequence). The CDR3 DNA reads TGCAGTGCTAGTGGCGGCAACCTTGACCCCTACGAGCAGTACTTC. Translation: CSASGGNLDPYEQYF.

The chain joins TRBV5-5 to TRBJ2-5, with D tentatively TRBD1 (5 bases). The CDR3 contains 13 residues. Between the trimmed V and J ends, which lost 2 bases and 5 bases, there was a span of 10 bases. CDR1 is SGHKS, CDR2 YYEKEE, per germline (reference sequence). In DNA form, the CDR3 reads TGTGCCAGCAGCTTTAGGGGTTTGGAGACCCAGTACTTC. Amino acid sequence: CASSFRGLETQYF.

This sequence joins TRBV5-8 and TRBJ1-4; TRBD1 aligns across 8 bases. The V segment lost 2 bases and the J segment 7 bases; nucleotides outside the gene matches: 7. CDR1 is SGHTS, CDR2 YDEGEE, per germline. The CDR3 extends over 15 amino acids. The DNA for the CDR3 is TGTGCCAGCAGCTTAGGTCAGGGGGCGAGTGAAAAACTGTTTTTT. This sequence encodes CASSLGQGASEKLFF.

This clone appeared once. V gene TRBV19 combines with J gene TRBJ2-3, with D perhaps matching TRBD1 (5 bases). The CDR3 runs to 14 residues. V lost 4 bases, J lost 6 bases, and 14 bases lay in between. Germline V lookup: CDR1 LNHDA, CDR2 SQIVND (reference sequence). This CDR3 is CASSTRQYKDTQYF. The DNA of the CDR3 is TGTGCCAGTAGTACCCGACAGTACAAGGATACGCAGTATTTT.